A selection of T cell receptor beta chains follows, all from one sample in a study of blood T cell repertoires in COVID-19. Data came from immunoSEQ multiplex PCR; TCRdb stores just in-frame clones and leaves some out. In the table there are more than 200,000 clones, about nine tenths of which are singletons. Sequencing used peripheral blood. The receptors stem from a man aged 50 or older with acute or convalescent COVID-19. Both conserved end residues are part of each CDR3. Each record gives: J gene, V gene, CDR3 length, clone size, D gene, CDR3 DNA, CDR3 protein. D genes are given only for firm matches. Clone size, where shown, is once, few, many, or a class for clones that have expanded.

J: TRBJ2-3; V: TRBV5-1; length: 17; size: .; D: TRBD1; DNA: TGCGCCAGCAGCTTGGTTCCTAGGGGACAGGGCACAGATACGCAGTATTTT; CDR3: CASSLVPRGQGTDTQYF
J: TRBJ1-3; V: TRBV4-2; length: 18; size: .; D: TRBD1; DNA: TGTGCCAGCAGCCAAGTCGGGACAGGGTTCAGCTCTGGAAACACCATATATTTT; CDR3: CASSQVGTGFSSGNTIYF
J: TRBJ2-7; V: TRBV19; length: 15; size: .; D: .; DNA: TGTGCCAGTAGTATCGGCGGATCGTCTGTCTACGAGCAGTACTTC; CDR3: CASSIGGSSVYEQYF
J: TRBJ2-1; V: TRBV5-1; length: 16; size: .; D: TRBD2; DNA: TGCGCCAGCAGCCCGGGTAGCGGGGAATCCTACAATGAGCAGTTCTTC; CDR3: CASSPGSGESYNEQFF
J: TRBJ2-6; V: TRBV4-1; length: 17; size: .; D: .; DNA: TGCGCCAGCAGCCAAGAACGGGGGACCTCTGGGGCCAACGTCCTGACTTTC; CDR3: CASSQERGTSGANVLTF
J: TRBJ1-2; V: TRBV12-5; length: 15; size: once; D: .; DNA: TGTGCTAGTGGTACACTTCTGCGGGGTGGGGATGGCTACACCTTC; CDR3: CASGTLLRGGDGYTF
J: TRBJ2-3; V: TRBV19; length: 14; size: .; D: TRBD2; DNA: TGTGCCAGTAGTATGGCGGGGGGGCGGGATACGCAGTATTTT; CDR3: CASSMAGGRDTQYF
J: TRBJ2-5; V: TRBV5-8; length: 15; size: few; D: .; DNA: TGTGCCAGCAGATCCCTAAGGGGGTACCAAGAGACCCAGTACTTC; CDR3: CASRSLRGYQETQYF
J: TRBJ1-2; V: TRBV9; length: 14; size: few; D: .; DNA: TGTGCCAGCAGCACCTCACGGGGGGACTATGGCTACACCTTC; CDR3: CASSTSRGDYGYTF
J: TRBJ1-1; V: TRBV5-6; length: 14; size: .; D: .; DNA: TGTGCCAGCCGCTCCAGGGGCCAGAACACTGAAGCTTTCTTT; CDR3: CASRSRGQNTEAFF
J: TRBJ2-2; V: TRBV2; length: 15; size: .; D: .; DNA: TGTGCCAGCAGAATAGGGGGGGTCAGCACCGGGGAGCTGTTTTTT; CDR3: CASRIGGVSTGELFF
J: TRBJ1-1; V: TRBV7-2; length: 14; size: .; D: .; DNA: TGTGCCAGCAGCTTAGTTCTAGCAAACACTGAAGCTTTCTTT; CDR3: CASSLVLANTEAFF
J: TRBJ2-1; V: TRBV11-3; length: 15; size: .; D: TRBD2; DNA: TGTGCCAGCAGCGGAGCTACTAGCGGGAGCAATGAGCAGTTCTTC; CDR3: CASSGATSGSNEQFF
J: TRBJ1-1; V: TRBV12-3/TRBV12-4; length: 12; size: .; D: .; DNA: TGTGCCAGCAGGACCCGACAGCACAAAGCTTTCTTT; CDR3: CASRTRQHKAFF
J: TRBJ1-6; V: TRBV9; length: 15; size: .; D: TRBD1; DNA: TGTGCCAGCAGCGCGGGGGACAGTTGGAATTCACCCCTCCACTTT; CDR3: CASSAGDSWNSPLHF
J: TRBJ1-4; V: TRBV30; length: 14; size: .; D: .; DNA: TGTGCCTGGACCCACACCTCGGCGAGGGAAAAACTGTTTTTT; CDR3: CAWTHTSAREKLFF
J: TRBJ2-2; V: TRBV6-6; length: 15; size: .; D: .; DNA: TGTGCCAGCAGGCCCCCCGGACAGAACACCGGGGAGCTGTTTTTT; CDR3: CASRPPGQNTGELFF
J: TRBJ1-1; V: TRBV12-3/TRBV12-4; length: 13; size: .; D: .; DNA: TGTGCCAGCAGTTTTGAGCAGAACACTGAAGCTTTCTTT; CDR3: CASSFEQNTEAFF
J: TRBJ1-2; V: TRBV9; length: 13; size: .; D: .; DNA: TGTGCCAGCAGCGTAGATCTAAACTATGGCTACACCTTC; CDR3: CASSVDLNYGYTF
J: TRBJ1-2; V: TRBV6-5; length: 14; size: .; D: TRBD1; DNA: TGTGCCAGCAGCCCCGGGACAGGGGTCCCAGGCTACACCTTC; CDR3: CASSPGTGVPGYTF
J: TRBJ1-2; V: TRBV7-9; length: 17; size: once; D: TRBD1; DNA: TGTGCCAGCAGCTTATGGGGTTCGACAGGGGGAACCTATGGCTACACCTTC; CDR3: CASSLWGSTGGTYGYTF
J: TRBJ2-1; V: TRBV27; length: 16; size: .; D: TRBD2; DNA: TGTGCCAGCAGTTTATCGATCCGGACTAGAGGGAATGAGCAGTTCTTC; CDR3: CASSLSIRTRGNEQFF